These T cell receptor beta chains were read from a single sample in a study of cytomegalovirus exposure and HLA in healthy donors. TCRdb's table, derived via immunoSEQ multiplex PCR, lists solely in-frame clones and lacks some. The table shows 150,000 to 200,000 clones, with 89% occurring only once. The sample was PBMCs. Source of these receptors: a man aged 18 to 29 in good health and CMV-seropositive. Both conserved end residues are part of each CDR3. A D gene is named only where the DNA matches it firmly. Not all rows give a size; the values are once, few, many and, for expanded clones, a class.

j_call clone_size v_call d_call cdr3_nt cdr3_aa
TRBJ2-1 - TRBV27 TRBD2 TGTGCCAGCAGTTTGATCGCGATTGGACTAGCGGGAGGGCAGTTCTTC CASSLIAIGLAGGQFF
TRBJ2-7 - TRBV11-2 - TGTGCCAGCAGTTTCCTATACGAGCAGTACTTC CASSFLYEQYF
TRBJ2-7 - TRBV12-1 - TGTGCCAGCAGCTTTAGTGCCAGGCCCAGCTCCTACGAGCAGTACTTC CASSFSARPSSYEQYF
TRBJ2-7 - TRBV7-2 TRBD2 TGTGCCAGCAGCTTAGGCGGGGGGGGCTTCTACGAGCAGTACTTC CASSLGGGGFYEQYF
TRBJ2-7 - TRBV10-3 - TGCACCCCGAGGACTGGGAACGAGCAGTACTTC CTPRTGNEQYF
TRBJ1-5 - TRBV28 TRBD1 TGTGCCAGCGCCGGGACAGCTGATCAGCCCCAGCATTTT CASAGTADQPQHF
TRBJ2-7 - TRBV10-3 - TGTGCCATCAGTGACCCGGGTCTAGGGGTTAAATTAACCTACGAGCAGTACTTC CAISDPGLGVKLTYEQYF
TRBJ1-4 - TRBV6-6 TRBD1 TGTGCCAGCAAAACCCTGGGGGACAGTCCCGACTCAAAACTGTTTTTT CASKTLGDSPDSKLFF
TRBJ1-2 - TRBV28 - TGTGCCAGCAGTAGGCAGGGATATGTCGGCTACACCTTC CASSRQGYVGYTF
TRBJ2-7 - TRBV4-1 TRBD2 TGCGCCAGCAGCCAAGTCTCGGGGGGGGTCTCCTACGAGCAGTACTTC CASSQVSGGVSYEQYF
TRBJ1-3 once TRBV4-1 - TGCGCCAGCAGCCAAGACAGGGCACTCTCTGGAAACACCATATATTTT CASSQDRALSGNTIYF
TRBJ2-7 - TRBV9 TRBD1 TGTGCCAGCAGCGTAGGGGACTATAATGCGCCGGGACAGGGACCCTACGAGCAGTACTTC CASSVGDYNAPGQGPYEQYF
TRBJ2-1 - TRBV5-1 TRBD2 TGCGCCAGCAGCTTGGTACTAGCGGGAGGGAGCTCCTACAATGAGCAGTTCTTC CASSLVLAGGSSYNEQFF
TRBJ2-1 - TRBV6-5 TRBD2 TGTGCCAGCAGTTATAGCGGGAGGGCAAGTTATGAGCAGTTCTTC CASSYSGRASYEQFF
TRBJ2-7 - TRBV4-1 TRBD2 TGCGCCAGCAGCCAAGAGCCTGGAACTAGCGGAGGGAGCTCCTACGAGCAGTACTTC CASSQEPGTSGGSSYEQYF
TRBJ2-1 - TRBV15 TRBD2 TGTGCCACCAGCAGTGGGGGTCCCGGGACTAGCGGGAGGGGTCAGCAGTTCTTC CATSSGGPGTSGRGQQFF
TRBJ2-5 - TRBV29-1 TRBD2 TGCAGCGCTTTCCTGGGGGAGGGACAAGAGACCCAGTACTTC CSAFLGEGQETQYF
TRBJ1-5 - TRBV28 - TGTGCCAGCAGTTTTACGGGTACCTTCAATCAGCCCCAGCATTTT CASSFTGTFNQPQHF
TRBJ2-2 - TRBV4-2 - TGTGCCAGCAGCCAAGATATTTTTAGGGGAAAGAACACCGGGGAGCTGTTTTTT CASSQDIFRGKNTGELFF
TRBJ2-3 - TRBV29-1 - TGCAGCGTTGAAGCAGGGCACGGAGATACGCAGTATTTT CSVEAGHGDTQYF
TRBJ2-7 once TRBV19 - TGTGCCAGTGGCAGGGGCCTGAACGAGCAGTACTTC CASGRGLNEQYF
TRBJ2-5 - TRBV5-6 TRBD2 TGTGCCAGCAGCGATAGCGGGAAGGTCGAGACCCAGTACTTC CASSDSGKVETQYF
TRBJ1-3 - TRBV27 - TGTGCCAGCAGTTTAAGGGGCAACGGAAACACCATATATTTT CASSLRGNGNTIYF
TRBJ2-3 - TRBV5-1 - TGCGCCAGCACTCTATCGGGTAGGGATACGCAGTATTTT CASTLSGRDTQYF
TRBJ2-1 - TRBV14 - TGTGCCAGCAGCCTTGGCACCGTCTCGCGGCCCTCAACCAATGAGCAGTTCTTC CASSLGTVSRPSTNEQFF
TRBJ2-3 - TRBV9 TRBD2 TGTGCCAGCAGCGTTGAGTCACTAGCGGGAAAAACGCAGTATTTT CASSVESLAGKTQYF
TRBJ1-2 few TRBV5-1 - TGCGCCAGCAGCAAAACAGCGGATGGCTACACCTTC CASSKTADGYTF
TRBJ2-7 - TRBV30 TRBD1 TGTGCCTGGTCGAGGGACAGATACTCCTACGAGCAGTACTTC CAWSRDRYSYEQYF
TRBJ1-4 - TRBV13 TRBD1 TGTGCCAGCAGCCCAGAAGGGGGACAGGGGGCGCGGAAACTGTTTTTT CASSPEGGQGARKLFF
TRBJ2-5 - TRBV11-2 TRBD2 TGTGCCAGCAGCCAAGCGGGAGGGTATCAAGAGACCCAGTACTTC CASSQAGGYQETQYF
TRBJ2-2 - TRBV27 - TGTGCCAGTAAGACTCTTTCGGTGTCACCCGGGGAGCTGTTTTTT CASKTLSVSPGELFF
TRBJ2-3 - TRBV4-1 - TGCGCCAGCAGCCAAGCAGTCGCTAGCACAGATACGCAGTATTTT CASSQAVASTDTQYF
TRBJ1-2 - TRBV18 - TGTGCCAGCTCACCTCCGTCAGGGGACTATGGCTACACCTTC CASSPPSGDYGYTF
TRBJ2-1 - TRBV5-6 - TGTGCCAGCAGCTTGTGGAACTCAGACAGGCCGAGCTCCTACAATGAGCAGTTCTTC CASSLWNSDRPSSYNEQFF
TRBJ1-2 - TRBV6-6 - TGTGCCAGCAGTTACTCCGACATCTCCTATGGCTACACCTTC CASSYSDISYGYTF
TRBJ2-6 once TRBV2 - TGTGCCAGCAGCCCGGGACTCTCTGGGGCCAACGTCCTGACTTTC CASSPGLSGANVLTF
TRBJ1-5 - TRBV5-1 - TGCGCCAGCAGCTTGACGTGGGGGGTTAATCAGCCCCAGCATTTT CASSLTWGVNQPQHF
TRBJ2-3 few TRBV7-9 - TGTGCCAGCGACTCAGCCCAGGGAAACACAGATACGCAGTATTTT CASDSAQGNTDTQYF
TRBJ2-5 - TRBV7-7 - TGTGCTAGCAGCTTAGGTCCCGTCGGGTCGGAGACCCAGTACTTC CASSLGPVGSETQYF
TRBJ2-7 few TRBV28 - TGTGCCAGCACCCCCGCGGGCCTCTACGAGCAGTACTTC CASTPAGLYEQYF
TRBJ2-1 - TRBV6-5 TRBD2 TGTGCCAGCAGTTACGGGACTAGCGTCAATGAGCAGTTCTTC CASSYGTSVNEQFF
TRBJ2-7 - TRBV15 - TGTGCCACCAGCAGAGATCGTCTAGGCAACTACGAGCAGTACTTC CATSRDRLGNYEQYF
TRBJ2-3 - TRBV28 TRBD2 TGTGCCAGCAGTACTCCGGGACTAGCGTCAGATACGCAGTATTTT CASSTPGLASDTQYF
TRBJ2-1 - TRBV9 TRBD2 TGTGCCAGCAGCTCCGGGACTAGCGGGTGGCGCTCCTACAATGAGCAGTTCTTC CASSSGTSGWRSYNEQFF
TRBJ2-1 - TRBV5-1 TRBD1 TGCGCCAGCAGCTTGGCTGACAGGGCGGACTACAATGAGCAGTTCTTC CASSLADRADYNEQFF